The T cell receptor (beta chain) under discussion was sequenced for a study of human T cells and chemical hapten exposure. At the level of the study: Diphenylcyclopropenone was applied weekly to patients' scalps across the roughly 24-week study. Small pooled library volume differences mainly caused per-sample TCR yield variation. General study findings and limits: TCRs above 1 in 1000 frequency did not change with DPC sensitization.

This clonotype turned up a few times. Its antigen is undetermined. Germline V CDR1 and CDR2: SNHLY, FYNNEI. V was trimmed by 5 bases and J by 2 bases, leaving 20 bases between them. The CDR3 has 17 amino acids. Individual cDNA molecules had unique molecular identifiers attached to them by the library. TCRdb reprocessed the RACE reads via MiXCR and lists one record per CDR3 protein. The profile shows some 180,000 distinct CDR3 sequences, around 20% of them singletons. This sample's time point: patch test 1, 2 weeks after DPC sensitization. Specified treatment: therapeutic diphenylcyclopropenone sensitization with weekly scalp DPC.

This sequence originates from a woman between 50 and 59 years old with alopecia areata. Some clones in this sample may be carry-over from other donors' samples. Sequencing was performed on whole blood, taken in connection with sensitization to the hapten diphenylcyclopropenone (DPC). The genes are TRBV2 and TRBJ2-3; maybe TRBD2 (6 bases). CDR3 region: CASSRRSTSIDTDTQYF. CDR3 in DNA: TGTGCCAGCAGTCGCAGGTCTACTAGCATCGACACAGATACGCAGTATTTT.